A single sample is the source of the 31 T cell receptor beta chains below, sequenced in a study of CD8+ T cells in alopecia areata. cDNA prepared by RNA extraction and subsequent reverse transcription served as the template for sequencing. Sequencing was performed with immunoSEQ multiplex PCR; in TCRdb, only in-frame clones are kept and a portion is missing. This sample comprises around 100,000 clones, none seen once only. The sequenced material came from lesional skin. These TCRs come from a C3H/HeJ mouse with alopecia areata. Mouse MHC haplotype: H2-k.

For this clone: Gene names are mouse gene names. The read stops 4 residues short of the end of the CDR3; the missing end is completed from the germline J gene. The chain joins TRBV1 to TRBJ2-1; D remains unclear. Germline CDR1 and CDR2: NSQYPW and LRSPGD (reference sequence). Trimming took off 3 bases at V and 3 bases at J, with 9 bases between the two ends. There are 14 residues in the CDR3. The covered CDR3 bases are TGCACCTGCAGTGCTACACAGTCCTATGCT. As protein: CTCSATQSYA. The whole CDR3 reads CTCSATQSYAEQFF.

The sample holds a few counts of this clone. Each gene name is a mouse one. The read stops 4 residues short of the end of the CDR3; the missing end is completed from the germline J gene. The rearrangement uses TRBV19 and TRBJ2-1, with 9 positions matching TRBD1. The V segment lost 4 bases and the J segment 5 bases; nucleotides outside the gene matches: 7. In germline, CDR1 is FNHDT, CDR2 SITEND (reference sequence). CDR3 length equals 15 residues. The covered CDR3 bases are TGTGCCAGCAGTGCACACCGGGACAGGGATGCT. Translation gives CASSAHRDRDA. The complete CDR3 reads CASSAHRDRDAEQFF.

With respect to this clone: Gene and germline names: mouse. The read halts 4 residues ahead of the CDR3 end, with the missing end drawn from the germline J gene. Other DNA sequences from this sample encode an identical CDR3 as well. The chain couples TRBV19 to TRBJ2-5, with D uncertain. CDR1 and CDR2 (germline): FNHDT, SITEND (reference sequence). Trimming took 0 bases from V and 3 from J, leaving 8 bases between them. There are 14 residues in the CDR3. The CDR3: CASSIGQLQDTQYF. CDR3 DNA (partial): TGTGCCAGCAGTATAGGTCAATTACAAGAC.

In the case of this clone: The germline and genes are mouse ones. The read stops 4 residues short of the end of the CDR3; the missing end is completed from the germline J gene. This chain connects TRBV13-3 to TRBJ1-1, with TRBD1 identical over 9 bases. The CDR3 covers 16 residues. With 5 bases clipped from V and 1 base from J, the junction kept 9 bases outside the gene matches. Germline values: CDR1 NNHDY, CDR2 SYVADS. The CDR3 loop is CASRTFPGQGNTEVFF. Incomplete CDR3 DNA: TGTGCCAGCAGGACATTCCCGGGACAGGGGAACACA.

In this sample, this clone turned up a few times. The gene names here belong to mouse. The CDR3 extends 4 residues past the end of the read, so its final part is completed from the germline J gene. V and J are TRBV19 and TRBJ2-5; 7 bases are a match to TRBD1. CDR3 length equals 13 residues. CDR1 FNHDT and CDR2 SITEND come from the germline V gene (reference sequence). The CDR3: CASSQQGRDTQYF. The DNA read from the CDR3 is TGTGCCAGCAGCCAACAGGGGAGAGAC.

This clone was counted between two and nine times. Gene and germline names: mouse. The CDR3 here is CASSGTGEGGSNERLFF. CDR3 DNA (partial): TGTGCCAGCAGTGGGACAGGGGAAGGGGGCTCCAACGAA. The chain uses TRBV13-3 and TRBJ1-4, with TRBD1 matching over 9 bases. The sequence runs out 4 residues before the end of the CDR3; the remainder is reconstructed from the germline J gene. Trimming at V came to 3 bases and at J to 2 bases, leaving 8 bases not matched to a gene. Per germline, CDR1 NNHDY and CDR2 SYVADS. The CDR3 runs 17 residues.

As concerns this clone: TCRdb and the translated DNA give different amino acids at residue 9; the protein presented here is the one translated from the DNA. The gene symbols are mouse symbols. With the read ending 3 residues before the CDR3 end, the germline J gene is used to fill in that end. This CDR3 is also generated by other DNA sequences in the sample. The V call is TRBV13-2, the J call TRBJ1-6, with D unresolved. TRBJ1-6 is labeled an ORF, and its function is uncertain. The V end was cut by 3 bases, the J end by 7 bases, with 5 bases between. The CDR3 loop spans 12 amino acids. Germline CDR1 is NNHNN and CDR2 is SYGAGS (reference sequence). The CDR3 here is CASGVRNSPLYF. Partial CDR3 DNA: TGTGCCAGCGGTGTCAGGAATTCGCCC.

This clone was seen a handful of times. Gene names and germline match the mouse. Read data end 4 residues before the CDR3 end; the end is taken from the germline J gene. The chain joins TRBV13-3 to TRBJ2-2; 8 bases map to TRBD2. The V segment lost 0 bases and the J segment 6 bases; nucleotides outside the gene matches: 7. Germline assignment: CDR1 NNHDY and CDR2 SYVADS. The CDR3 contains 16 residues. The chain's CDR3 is CASSDDWGREPGQLYF. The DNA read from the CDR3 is TGTGCCAGCAGTGATGACTGGGGGAGGGAACCCGGG.

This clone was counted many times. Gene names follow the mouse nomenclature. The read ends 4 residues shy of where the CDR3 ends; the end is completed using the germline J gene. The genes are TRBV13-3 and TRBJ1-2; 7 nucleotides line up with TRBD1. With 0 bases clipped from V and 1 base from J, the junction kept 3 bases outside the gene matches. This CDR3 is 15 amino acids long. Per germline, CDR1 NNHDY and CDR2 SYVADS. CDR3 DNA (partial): TGTGCCAGCAGTGATGCAACAGGGGTAAACTCC. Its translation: CASSDATGVNS. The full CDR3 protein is CASSDATGVNSDYTF.

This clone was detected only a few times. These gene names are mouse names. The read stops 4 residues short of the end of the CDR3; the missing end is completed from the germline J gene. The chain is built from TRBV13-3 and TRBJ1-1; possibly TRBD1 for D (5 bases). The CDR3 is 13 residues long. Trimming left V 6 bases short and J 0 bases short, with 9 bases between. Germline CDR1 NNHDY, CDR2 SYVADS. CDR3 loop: CASNGQTNTEVFF. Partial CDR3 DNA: TGTGCCAGCAACGGACAAACAAACACA.

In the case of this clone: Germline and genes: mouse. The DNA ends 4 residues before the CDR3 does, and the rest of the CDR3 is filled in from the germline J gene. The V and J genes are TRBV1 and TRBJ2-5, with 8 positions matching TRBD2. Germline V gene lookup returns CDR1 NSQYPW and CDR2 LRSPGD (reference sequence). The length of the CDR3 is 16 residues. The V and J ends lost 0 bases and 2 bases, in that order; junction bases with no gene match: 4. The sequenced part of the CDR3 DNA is TGCACCTGCAGTGCAGATGGGGGGGAGGGCCAAGAC. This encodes CTCSADGGEGQD. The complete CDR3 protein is CTCSADGGEGQDTQYF.

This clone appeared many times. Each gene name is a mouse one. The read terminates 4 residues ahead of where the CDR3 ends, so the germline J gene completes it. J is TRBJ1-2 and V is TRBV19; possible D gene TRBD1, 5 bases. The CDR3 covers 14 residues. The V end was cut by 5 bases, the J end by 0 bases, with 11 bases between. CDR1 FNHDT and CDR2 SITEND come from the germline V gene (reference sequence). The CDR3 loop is CASSQQDANSDYTF. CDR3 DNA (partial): TGTGCCAGCAGCCAACAGGATGCAAACTCC. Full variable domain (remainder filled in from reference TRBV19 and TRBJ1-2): GGIITQTPKFLIGQEGQKLTLKCQQNFNHDTMYWYRQDSGKGLRLIYYSITENDLQKGDLSEGYDASREKKSSFSLTVTSAQKNEMAVFLCASSQQDANSDYTFGSGTRLLVI.

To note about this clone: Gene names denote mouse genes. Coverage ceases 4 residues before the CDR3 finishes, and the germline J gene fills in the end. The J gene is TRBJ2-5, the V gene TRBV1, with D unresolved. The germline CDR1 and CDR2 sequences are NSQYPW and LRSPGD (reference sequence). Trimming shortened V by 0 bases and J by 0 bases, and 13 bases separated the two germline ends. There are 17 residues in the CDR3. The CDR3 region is CTCSADFTEKNQDTQYF. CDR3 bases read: TGCACCTGCAGTGCAGATTTCACAGAAAAAAACCAAGAC.

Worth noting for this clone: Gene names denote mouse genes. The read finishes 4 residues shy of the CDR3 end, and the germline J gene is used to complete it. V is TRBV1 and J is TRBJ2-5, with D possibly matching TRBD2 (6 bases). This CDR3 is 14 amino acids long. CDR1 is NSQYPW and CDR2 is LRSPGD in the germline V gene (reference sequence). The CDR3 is CTCSAGGWGDTQYF. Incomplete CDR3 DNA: TGCACCTGCAGTGCCGGGGGGTGGGGAGAC.

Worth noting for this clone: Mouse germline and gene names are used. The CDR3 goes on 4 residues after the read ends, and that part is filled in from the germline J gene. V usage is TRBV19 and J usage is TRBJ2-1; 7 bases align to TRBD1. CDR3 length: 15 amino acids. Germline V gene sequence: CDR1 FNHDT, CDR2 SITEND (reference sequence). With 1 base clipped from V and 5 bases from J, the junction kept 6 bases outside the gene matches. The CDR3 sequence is CASSISAGTDAEQFF. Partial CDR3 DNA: TGTGCCAGCAGTATATCCGCCGGGACAGATGCT. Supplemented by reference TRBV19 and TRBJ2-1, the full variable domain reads GGIITQTPKFLIGQEGQKLTLKCQQNFNHDTMYWYRQDSGKGLRLIYYSITENDLQKGDLSEGYDASREKKSSFSLTVTSAQKNEMAVFLCASSISAGTDAEQFFGPGTRLTVL.

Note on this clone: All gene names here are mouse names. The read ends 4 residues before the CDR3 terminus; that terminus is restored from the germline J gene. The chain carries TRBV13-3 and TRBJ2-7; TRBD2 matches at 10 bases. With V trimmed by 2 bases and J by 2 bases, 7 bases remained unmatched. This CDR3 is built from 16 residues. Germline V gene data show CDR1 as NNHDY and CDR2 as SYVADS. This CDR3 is CASSEPPGLGTYEQYF. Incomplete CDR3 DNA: TGTGCCAGCAGTGAGCCCCCGGGACTGGGGACCTAT.

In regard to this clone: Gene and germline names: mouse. CDR3 in amino acids: CASSRDRGRAETLYF. Incomplete CDR3 DNA: TGTGCTAGCAGTAGGGACAGGGGGCGCGCAGAA. The V and J genes are TRBV17 and TRBJ2-3; 11 nucleotides line up with TRBD1. From the germline J gene comes the end of the CDR3, since the read stops 4 residues before it. Trimming cost V 3 bases and J 3 bases; bases outside gene matches: 2. Looked up from germline, CDR1 is MNHDT and CDR2 is YYDKIL. This CDR3 is built from 15 residues.

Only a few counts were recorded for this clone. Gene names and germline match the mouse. CDR3 in amino acids: CASSGSGQGGDAEQFF. The DNA read from the CDR3 is TGTGCCAGCAGTGGGTCGGGACAGGGAGGTGATGCT. This rearrangement joins TRBV13-1 to TRBJ2-1, with TRBD1 matching 9 bases. The read ends 4 residues before the CDR3 terminus; that terminus is restored from the germline J gene. The junction had 9 bases not matched to a gene; V was cut back by 3 bases and J by 5 bases. Germline V CDR1 and CDR2: NSHNY, SYGAGN. The CDR3 covers 16 residues.

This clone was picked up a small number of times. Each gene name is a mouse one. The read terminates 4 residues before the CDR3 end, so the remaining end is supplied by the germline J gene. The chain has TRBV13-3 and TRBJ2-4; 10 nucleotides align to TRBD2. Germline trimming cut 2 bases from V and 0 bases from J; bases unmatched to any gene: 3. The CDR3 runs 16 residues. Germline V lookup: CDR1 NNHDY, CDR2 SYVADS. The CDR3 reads CASSEGLGLSQNTLYF. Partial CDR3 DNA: TGTGCCAGCAGTGAGGGACTGGGGCTCAGTCAAAAC.

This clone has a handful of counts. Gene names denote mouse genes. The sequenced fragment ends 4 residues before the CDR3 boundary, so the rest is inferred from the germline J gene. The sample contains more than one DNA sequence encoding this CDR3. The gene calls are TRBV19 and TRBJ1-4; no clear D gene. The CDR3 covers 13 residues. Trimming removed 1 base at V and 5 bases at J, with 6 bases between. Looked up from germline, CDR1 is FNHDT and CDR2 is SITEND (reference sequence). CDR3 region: CASSITGNERLFF. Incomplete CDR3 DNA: TGTGCCAGCAGTATAACTGGGAACGAA.

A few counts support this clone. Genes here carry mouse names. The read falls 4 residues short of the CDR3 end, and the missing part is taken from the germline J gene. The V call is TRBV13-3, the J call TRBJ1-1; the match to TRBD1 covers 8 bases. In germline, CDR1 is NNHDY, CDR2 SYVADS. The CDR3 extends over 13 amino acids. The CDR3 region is CASSLGQATEVFF. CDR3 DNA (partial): TGTGCCAGCAGTTTGGGACAGGCAACA.

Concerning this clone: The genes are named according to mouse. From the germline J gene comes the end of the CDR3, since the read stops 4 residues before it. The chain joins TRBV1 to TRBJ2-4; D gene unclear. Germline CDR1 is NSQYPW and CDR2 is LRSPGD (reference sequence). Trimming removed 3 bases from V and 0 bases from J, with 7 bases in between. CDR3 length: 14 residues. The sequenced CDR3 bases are TGCACCTGCAGTGCGAGACAAAGTCAAAAC. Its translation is CTCSARQSQN. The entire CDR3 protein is CTCSARQSQNTLYF.

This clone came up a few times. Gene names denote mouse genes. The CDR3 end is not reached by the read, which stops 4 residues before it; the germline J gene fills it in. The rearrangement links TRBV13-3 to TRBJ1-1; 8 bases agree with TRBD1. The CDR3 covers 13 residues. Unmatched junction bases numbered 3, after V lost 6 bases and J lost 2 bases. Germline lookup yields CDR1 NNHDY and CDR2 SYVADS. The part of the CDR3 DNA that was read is TGTGCCAGCACCCCAGGGGGCAACACA. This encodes CASTPGGNT. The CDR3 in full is CASTPGGNTEVFF.

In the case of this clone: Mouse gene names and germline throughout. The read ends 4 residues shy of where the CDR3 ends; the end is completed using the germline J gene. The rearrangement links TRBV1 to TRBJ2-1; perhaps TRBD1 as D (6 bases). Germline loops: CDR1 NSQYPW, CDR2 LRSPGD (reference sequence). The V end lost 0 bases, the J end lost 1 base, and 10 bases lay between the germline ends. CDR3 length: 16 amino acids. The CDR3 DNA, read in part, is TGCACCTGCAGTGCAGAAATAGGACAGAACTATGCT. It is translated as CTCSAEIGQNYA. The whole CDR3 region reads CTCSAEIGQNYAEQFF.

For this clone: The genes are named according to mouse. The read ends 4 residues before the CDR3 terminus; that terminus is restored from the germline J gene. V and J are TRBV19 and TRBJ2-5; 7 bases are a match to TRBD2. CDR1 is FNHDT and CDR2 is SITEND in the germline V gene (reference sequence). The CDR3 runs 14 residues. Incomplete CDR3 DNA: TGTGCCAGCAGTATCTCTGGGGGAAAAGAC. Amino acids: CASSISGGKD. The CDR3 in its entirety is CASSISGGKDTQYF.

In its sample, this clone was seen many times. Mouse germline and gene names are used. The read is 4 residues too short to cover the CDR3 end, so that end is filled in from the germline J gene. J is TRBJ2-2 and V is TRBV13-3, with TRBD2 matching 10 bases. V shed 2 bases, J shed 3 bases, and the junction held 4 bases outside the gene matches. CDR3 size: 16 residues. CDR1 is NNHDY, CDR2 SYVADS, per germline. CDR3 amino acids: CASSDWGGVDTGQLYF. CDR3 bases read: TGTGCCAGCAGTGACTGGGGGGGCGTCGACACCGGG.

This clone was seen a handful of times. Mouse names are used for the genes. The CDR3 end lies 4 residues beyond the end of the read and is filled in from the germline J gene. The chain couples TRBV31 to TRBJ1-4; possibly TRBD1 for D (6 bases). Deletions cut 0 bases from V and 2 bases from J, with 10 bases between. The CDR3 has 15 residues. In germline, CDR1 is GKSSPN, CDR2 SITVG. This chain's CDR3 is CAWSLRDISNERLFF. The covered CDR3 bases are TGTGCCTGGAGTCTCCGGGACATCTCCAACGAA.

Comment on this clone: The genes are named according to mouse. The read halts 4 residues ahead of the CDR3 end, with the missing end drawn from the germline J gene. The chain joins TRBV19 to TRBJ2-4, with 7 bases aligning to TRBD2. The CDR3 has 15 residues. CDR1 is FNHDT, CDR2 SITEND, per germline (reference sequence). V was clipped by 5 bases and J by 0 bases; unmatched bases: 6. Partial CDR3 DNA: TGTGCCAGCAGCCCACTGGGGTCTAGTCAAAAC. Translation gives CASSPLGSSQN. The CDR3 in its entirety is CASSPLGSSQNTLYF.

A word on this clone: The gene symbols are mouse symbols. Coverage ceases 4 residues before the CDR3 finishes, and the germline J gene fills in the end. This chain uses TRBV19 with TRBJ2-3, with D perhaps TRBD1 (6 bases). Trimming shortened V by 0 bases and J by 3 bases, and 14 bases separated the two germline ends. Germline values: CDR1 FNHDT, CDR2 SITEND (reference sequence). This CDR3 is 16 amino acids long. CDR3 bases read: TGTGCCAGCAGTATAGCTGGAGGGGGAACGGCAGAA. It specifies CASSIAGGGTAE. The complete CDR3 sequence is CASSIAGGGTAETLYF.

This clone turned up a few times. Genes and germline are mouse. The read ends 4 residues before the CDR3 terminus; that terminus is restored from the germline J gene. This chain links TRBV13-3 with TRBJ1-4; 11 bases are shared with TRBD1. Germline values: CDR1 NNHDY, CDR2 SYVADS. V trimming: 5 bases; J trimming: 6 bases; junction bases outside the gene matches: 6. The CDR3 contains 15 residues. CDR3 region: CASRLRDRGDERLFF. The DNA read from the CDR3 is TGTGCCAGCAGACTCCGGGACAGGGGGGACGAA.

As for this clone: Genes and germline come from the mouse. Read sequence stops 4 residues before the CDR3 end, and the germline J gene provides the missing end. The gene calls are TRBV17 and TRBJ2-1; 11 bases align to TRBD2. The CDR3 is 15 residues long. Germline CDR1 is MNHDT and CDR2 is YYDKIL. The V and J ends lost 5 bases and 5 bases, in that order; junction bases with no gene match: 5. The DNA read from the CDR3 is TGTGCTAGCAGTGACTGGGGGGGAGAGGATGCT. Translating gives CASSDWGGEDA. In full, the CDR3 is CASSDWGGEDAEQFF.